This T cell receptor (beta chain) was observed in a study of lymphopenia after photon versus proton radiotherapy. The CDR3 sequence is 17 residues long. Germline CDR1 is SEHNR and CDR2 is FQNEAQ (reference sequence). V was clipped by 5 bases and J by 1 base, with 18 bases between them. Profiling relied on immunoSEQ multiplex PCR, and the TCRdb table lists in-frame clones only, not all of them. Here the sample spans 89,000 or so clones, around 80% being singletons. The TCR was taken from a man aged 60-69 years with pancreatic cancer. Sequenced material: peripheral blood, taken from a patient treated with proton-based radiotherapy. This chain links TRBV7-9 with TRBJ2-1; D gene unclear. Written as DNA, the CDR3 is TGTGCCAGCAGCCAGAAATGGGGAATTAGATCCTACAATGAGCAGTTCTTC. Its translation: CASSQKWGIRSYNEQFF.